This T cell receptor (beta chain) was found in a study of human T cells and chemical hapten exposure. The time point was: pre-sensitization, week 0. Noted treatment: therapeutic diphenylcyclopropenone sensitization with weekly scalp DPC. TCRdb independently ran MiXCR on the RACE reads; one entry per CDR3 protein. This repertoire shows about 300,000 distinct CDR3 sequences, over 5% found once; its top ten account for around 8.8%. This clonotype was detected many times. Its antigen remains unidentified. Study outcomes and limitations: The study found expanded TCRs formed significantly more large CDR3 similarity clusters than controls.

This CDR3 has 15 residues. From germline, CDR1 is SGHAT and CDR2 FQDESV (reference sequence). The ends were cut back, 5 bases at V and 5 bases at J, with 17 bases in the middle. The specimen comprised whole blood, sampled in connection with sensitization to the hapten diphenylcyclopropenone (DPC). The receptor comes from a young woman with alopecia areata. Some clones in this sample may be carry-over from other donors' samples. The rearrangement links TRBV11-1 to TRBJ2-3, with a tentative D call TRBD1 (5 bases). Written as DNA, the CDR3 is TGTGCCAGCAGCCTATCTCGTGTTCAGGGAGATACGCAGTATTTT. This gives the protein CASSLSRVQGDTQYF. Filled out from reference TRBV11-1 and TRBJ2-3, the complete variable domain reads EAEVAQSPRYKITEKSQAVAFWCDPISGHATLYWYRQILGQGPELLVQFQDESVVDDSQLPKDRFSAERLKGVDSTLKIQPAELGDSAMYLCASSLSRVQGDTQYFGPGTRLTVL.